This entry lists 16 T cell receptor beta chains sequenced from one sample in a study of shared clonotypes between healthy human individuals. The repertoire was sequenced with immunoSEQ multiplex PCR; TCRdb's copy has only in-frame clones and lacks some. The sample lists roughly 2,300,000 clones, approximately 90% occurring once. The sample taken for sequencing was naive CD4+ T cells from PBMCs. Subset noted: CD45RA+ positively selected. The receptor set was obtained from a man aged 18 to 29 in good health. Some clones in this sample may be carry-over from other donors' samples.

In nucleotides, the CDR3 is TGTGCCAGCAGCTTGGCTTATCGGGGGCCACGAGACAATGAGCAGTTCTTC. The encoded protein is CASSLAYRGPRDNEQFF. The rearrangement uses TRBV5-6 and TRBJ2-1; D assignment may be TRBD1 or TRBD2 (6 bases each). The CDR3 is made up of 17 amino acids. The germline CDR1 and CDR2 sequences are SGHDT and YYEEEE. V was trimmed by 0 bases and J by 5 bases, leaving 18 bases between them.

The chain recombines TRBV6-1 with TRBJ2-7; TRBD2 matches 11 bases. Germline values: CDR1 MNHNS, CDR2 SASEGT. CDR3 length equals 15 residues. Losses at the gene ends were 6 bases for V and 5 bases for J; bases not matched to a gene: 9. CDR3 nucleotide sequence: TGTGCCAGCAGCGGGGGGACTAGCGGCCGGGACGAGCAGTACTTC. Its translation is CASSGGTSGRDEQYF.

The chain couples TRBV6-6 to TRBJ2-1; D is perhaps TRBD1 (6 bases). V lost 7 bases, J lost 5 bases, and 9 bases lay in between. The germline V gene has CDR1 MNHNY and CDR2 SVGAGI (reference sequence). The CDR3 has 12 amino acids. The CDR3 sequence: CASTGANNEQFF. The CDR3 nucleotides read TGTGCCAGCACAGGGGCAAACAATGAGCAGTTCTTC.

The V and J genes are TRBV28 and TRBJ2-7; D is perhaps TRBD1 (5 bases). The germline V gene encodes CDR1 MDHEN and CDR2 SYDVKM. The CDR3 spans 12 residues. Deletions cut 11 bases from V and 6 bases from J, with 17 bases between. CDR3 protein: CAGPGAEGEQYF. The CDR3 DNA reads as TGTGCCGGTCCTGGGGCTGAAGGCGAGCAGTACTTC.

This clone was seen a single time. The CDR3 DNA reads TGTGCCAGCAGCTTAGGGTGGGGGGTCCAGCATTTT. Protein product: CASSLGWGVQHF. The gene calls are TRBV7-9 and TRBJ1-5, with D perhaps TRBD1 (5 bases). The V end was cut by 1 base, the J end by 12 bases, with 10 bases between. The germline V gene has CDR1 SEHNR and CDR2 FQNEAQ (reference sequence). This CDR3 has 12 residues.

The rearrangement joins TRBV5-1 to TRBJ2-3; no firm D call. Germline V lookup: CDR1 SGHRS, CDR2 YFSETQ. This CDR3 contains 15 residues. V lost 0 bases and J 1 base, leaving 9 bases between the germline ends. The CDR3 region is CASSLDKLRTDTQYF. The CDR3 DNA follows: TGCGCCAGCAGCTTGGACAAATTGCGCACAGATACGCAGTATTTT. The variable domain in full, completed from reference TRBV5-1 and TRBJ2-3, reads KAGVTQTPRYLIKTRGQQVTLSCSPISGHRSVSWYQQTPGQGLQFLFEYFSETQRNKGNFPGRFSGRQFSNSRSEMNVSTLELGDSALYLCASSLDKLRTDTQYFGPGTRLTVL.

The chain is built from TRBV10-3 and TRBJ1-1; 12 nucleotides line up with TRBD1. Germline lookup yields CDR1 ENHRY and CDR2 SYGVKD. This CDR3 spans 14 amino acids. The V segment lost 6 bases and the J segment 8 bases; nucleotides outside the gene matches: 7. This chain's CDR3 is CAIRSGTGGREAFF. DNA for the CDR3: TGTGCCATCAGGTCCGGGACAGGGGGCCGCGAAGCTTTCTTT.

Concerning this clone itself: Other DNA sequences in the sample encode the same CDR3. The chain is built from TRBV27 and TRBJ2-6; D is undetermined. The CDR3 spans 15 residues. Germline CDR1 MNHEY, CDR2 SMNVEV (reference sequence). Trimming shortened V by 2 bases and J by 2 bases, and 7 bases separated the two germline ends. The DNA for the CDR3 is TGTGCCAGCAGTTTAGGCAGAGCTGGGGCCAACGTCCTGACTTTC. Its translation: CASSLGRAGANVLTF.

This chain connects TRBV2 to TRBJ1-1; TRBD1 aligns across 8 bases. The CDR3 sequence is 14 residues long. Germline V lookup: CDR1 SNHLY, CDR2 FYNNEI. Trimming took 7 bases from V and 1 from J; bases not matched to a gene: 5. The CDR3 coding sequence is TGTGCCAGCACCCTAGACAGGGGGAACACTGAAGCTTTCTTT. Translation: CASTLDRGNTEAFF.

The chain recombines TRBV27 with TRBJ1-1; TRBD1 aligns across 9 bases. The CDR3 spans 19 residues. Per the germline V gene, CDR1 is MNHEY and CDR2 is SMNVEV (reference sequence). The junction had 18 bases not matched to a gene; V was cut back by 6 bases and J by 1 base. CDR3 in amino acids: CASRPRTGEGVGPNTEAFF. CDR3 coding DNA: TGTGCCAGCAGACCCCGGACAGGGGAGGGAGTTGGGCCGAACACTGAAGCTTTCTTT.

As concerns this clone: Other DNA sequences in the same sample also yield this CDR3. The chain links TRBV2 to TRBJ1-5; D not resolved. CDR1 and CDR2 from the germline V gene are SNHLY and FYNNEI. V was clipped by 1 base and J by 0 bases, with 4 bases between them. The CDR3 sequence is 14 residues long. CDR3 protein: CASSEGSSNQPQHF. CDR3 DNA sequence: TGTGCCAGCAGTGAAGGTAGTAGCAATCAGCCCCAGCATTTT.

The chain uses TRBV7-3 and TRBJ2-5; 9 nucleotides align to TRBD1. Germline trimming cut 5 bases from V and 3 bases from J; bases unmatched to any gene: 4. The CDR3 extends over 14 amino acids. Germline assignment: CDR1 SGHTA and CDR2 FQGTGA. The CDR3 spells CASSAGQGEETQYF. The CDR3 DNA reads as TGTGCCAGCAGCGCGGGACAGGGAGAAGAGACCCAGTACTTC.

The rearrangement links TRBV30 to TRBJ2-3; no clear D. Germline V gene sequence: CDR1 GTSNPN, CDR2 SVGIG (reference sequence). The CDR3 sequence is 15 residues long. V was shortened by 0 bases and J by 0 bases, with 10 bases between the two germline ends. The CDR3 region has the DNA TGTGCCTGGAGTGTACTGCCCGGGAGCACAGATACGCAGTATTTT. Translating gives CAWSVLPGSTDTQYF.

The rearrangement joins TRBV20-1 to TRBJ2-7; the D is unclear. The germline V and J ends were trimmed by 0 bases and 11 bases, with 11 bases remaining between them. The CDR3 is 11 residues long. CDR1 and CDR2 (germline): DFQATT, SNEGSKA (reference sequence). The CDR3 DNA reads TGCAGTGCTAGAGATCTTGAGTGGAAGTACTTC. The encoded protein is CSARDLEWKYF.

The CDR3 DNA is TGTGCCAGCAGGACTGATGGACAGGCCAATGAGCAGTTCTTC. Residues: CASRTDGQANEQFF. V and J are TRBV2 and TRBJ2-1; 7 nucleotides align to TRBD1. Trimming took 6 bases from V and 6 from J; bases not matched to a gene: 8. Per germline, CDR1 SNHLY and CDR2 FYNNEI. The CDR3 has 14 amino acids.

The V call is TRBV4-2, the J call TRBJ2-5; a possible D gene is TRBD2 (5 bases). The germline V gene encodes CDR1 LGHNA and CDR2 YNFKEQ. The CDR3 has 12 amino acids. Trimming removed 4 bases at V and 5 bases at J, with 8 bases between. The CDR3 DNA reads TGTGCCAGCAGCCCAGGCGGGGAGACCCAGTACTTC. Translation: CASSPGGETQYF.